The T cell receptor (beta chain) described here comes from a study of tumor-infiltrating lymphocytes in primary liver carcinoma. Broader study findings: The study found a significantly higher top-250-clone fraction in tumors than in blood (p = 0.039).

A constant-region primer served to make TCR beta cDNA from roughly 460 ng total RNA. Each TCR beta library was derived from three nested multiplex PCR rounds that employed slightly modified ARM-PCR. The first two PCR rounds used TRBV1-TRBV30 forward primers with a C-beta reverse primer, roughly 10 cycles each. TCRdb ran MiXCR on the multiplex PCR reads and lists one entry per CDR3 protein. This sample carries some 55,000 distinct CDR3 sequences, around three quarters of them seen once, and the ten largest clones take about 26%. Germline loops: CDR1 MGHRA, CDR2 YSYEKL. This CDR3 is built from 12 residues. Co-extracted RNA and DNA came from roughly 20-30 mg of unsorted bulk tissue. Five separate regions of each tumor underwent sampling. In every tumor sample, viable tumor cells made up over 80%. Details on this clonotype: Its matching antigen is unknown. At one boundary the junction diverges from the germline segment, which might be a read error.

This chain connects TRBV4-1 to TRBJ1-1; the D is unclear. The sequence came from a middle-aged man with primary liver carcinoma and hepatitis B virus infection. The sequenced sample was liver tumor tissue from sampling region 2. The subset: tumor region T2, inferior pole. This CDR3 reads CTSSPSGSEAFF. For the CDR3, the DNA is TGCACCAGCAGCCCTTCCGGGAGCGAAGCTTTCTTT.